Listed below are T cell receptor beta chains from one sample, sequenced in a study of cytomegalovirus exposure and HLA in healthy donors. Sequenced by immunoSEQ multiplex PCR; TCRdb stores in-frame clones only, minus some. The table shows 170,000 or so clones, with around three quarters occurring only once. Sequencing was done on a sample of PBMCs. These receptors originate from a woman aged 45-65 years in good health and CMV-seropositive. Both conserved end residues are part of each CDR3. Each record gives: J gene, V gene, clone size, D gene, CDR3 protein, CDR3 DNA. D genes are given only for firm matches. Rows may omit the clone size; those that give it use once, few, many or a size class.

J: TRBJ2-3
V: TRBV5-4
size: NA
D: TRBD2
CDR3: CASSSKRGVADTQYF
DNA: TGTGCCAGCAGCTCCAAGCGGGGGGTAGCGGATACGCAGTATTTT

J: TRBJ2-1
V: TRBV7-9
size: once
D: NA
CDR3: CSSSLDWRVPPSYNEQFF
DNA: TGTTCCAGCAGCTTAGATTGGAGGGTTCCGCCATCCTACAATGAGCAGTTCTTC

J: TRBJ1-4
V: TRBV6-6
size: NA
D: TRBD1
CDR3: CASRRQGRGNEKLFF
DNA: TGTGCCAGCAGAAGACAGGGAAGGGGTAATGAAAAACTGTTTTTT

J: TRBJ2-1
V: TRBV7-6
size: NA
D: TRBD2
CDR3: CASSRFALTGTSGNNEQFF
DNA: TGTGCCAGCAGCCGTTTCGCGTTGACCGGGACTAGCGGAAACAATGAGCAGTTCTTC

J: TRBJ2-3
V: TRBV27
size: NA
D: NA
CDR3: CASSLGQEGTNRFFAQYF
DNA: TGTGCCAGCAGTCTCGGGCAGGAGGGAACCAACCGCTTCTTTGCGCAGTATTTT

J: TRBJ1-3
V: TRBV11-2
size: few
D: NA
CDR3: CASQGPGNTIYF
DNA: TGTGCCAGCCAGGGGCCTGGAAACACCATATATTTT

J: TRBJ2-7
V: TRBV7-8
size: few
D: NA
CDR3: CASSRMELYEQYF
DNA: TGTGCCAGCAGCCGCATGGAGCTGTACGAGCAGTACTTC

J: TRBJ1-6
V: TRBV5-4
size: NA
D: NA
CDR3: CASSLSLRDSPLHF
DNA: TGTGCCAGCAGCTTATCCTTGAGGGATTCACCCCTCCACTTT

J: TRBJ2-1
V: TRBV11-3
size: NA
D: NA
CDR3: CASSLGQWRDNEQFF
DNA: TGTGCCAGCAGCTTAGGACAATGGAGGGACAATGAGCAGTTCTTC

J: TRBJ1-3
V: TRBV28
size: NA
D: NA
CDR3: CASRNDRISGNTIYF
DNA: TGTGCCAGCAGGAACGACAGGATCTCTGGAAACACCATATATTTT

J: TRBJ2-1
V: TRBV5-1
size: NA
D: TRBD2
CDR3: CASSLVTGGENEQFF
DNA: TGCGCCAGCAGCTTGGTGACGGGAGGGGAAAATGAGCAGTTCTTC

J: TRBJ1-2
V: TRBV9
size: few
D: TRBD1
CDR3: CASSVGQGADSYTF
DNA: TGTGCCAGCAGCGTAGGGCAGGGGGCGGATAGCTACACCTTC

J: TRBJ2-7
V: TRBV28
size: NA
D: TRBD2
CDR3: CASSLMVGGEGQRVYEQYF
DNA: TGTGCCAGCAGTTTAATGGTGGGGGGGGAGGGCCAACGGGTTTACGAGCAGTACTTC

J: TRBJ2-7
V: TRBV27
size: NA
D: NA
CDR3: CASRVQGRTYEQYF
DNA: TGTGCCAGCAGGGTACAGGGAAGGACCTACGAGCAGTACTTC

J: TRBJ1-1
V: TRBV19
size: NA
D: TRBD1
CDR3: CASSIGRGRITEAFF
DNA: TGTGCCAGTAGTATAGGCAGGGGGCGGATCACTGAAGCTTTCTTT

J: TRBJ2-1
V: TRBV5-6
size: NA
D: NA
CDR3: CASSTFSSYNEQFF
DNA: TGTGCCAGCAGCACCTTTAGCTCCTACAATGAGCAGTTCTTC

J: TRBJ1-1
V: TRBV14
size: NA
D: NA
CDR3: CASSEGLNTEAFF
DNA: TGTGCCAGCAGTGAGGGCTTGAACACTGAAGCTTTCTTT

J: TRBJ2-3
V: TRBV7-2
size: few
D: NA
CDR3: CASSLTGYSTDTQYF
DNA: TGTGCCAGCAGCTTAACAGGGTATAGCACAGATACGCAGTATTTT

J: TRBJ2-5
V: TRBV6-1
size: NA
D: NA
CDR3: CASSPRGNGQETQYF
DNA: TGTGCCAGCAGCCCACGGGGGAACGGTCAAGAGACCCAGTACTTC

J: TRBJ1-2
V: TRBV28
size: NA
D: TRBD1
CDR3: CATNLSGGANYGYTF
DNA: TGTGCCACCAACTTATCAGGGGGCGCTAACTATGGCTACACCTTC

J: TRBJ2-7
V: TRBV5-1
size: NA
D: NA
CDR3: CASSLAINYEQYF
DNA: TGCGCCAGCAGCTTGGCAATCAACTACGAGCAGTACTTC

J: TRBJ1-2
V: TRBV6-1
size: NA
D: TRBD1
CDR3: CASSGQGVYGYTF
DNA: TGTGCCAGCAGCGGACAGGGCGTCTATGGCTACACCTTC

J: TRBJ2-1
V: TRBV5-1
size: NA
D: NA
CDR3: CASSLDRPNEQFF
DNA: TGCGCCAGCAGCTTGGACAGGCCCAATGAGCAGTTCTTC

J: TRBJ1-1
V: TRBV5-6
size: NA
D: NA
CDR3: CASSSINTEAFF
DNA: TGTGCCAGCAGCTCAATTAACACTGAAGCTTTCTTT

J: TRBJ2-1
V: TRBV29-1
size: NA
D: TRBD2
CDR3: CSARTSYDEQFF
DNA: TGCAGCGCCCGGACTAGCTACGATGAGCAGTTCTTC

J: TRBJ1-6
V: TRBV6-1
size: NA
D: NA
CDR3: CASSDNSYNSPLHF
DNA: TGTGCCAGCAGTGATAATTCCTATAATTCACCCCTCCACTTT

J: TRBJ2-7
V: TRBV2
size: few
D: TRBD1
CDR3: CASRDRAREQYF
DNA: TGTGCCAGCAGGGACAGGGCGCGCGAGCAGTACTTC

J: TRBJ1-5
V: TRBV7-6
size: NA
D: TRBD1
CDR3: CASSLYAGGSNQPQHF
DNA: TGTGCCAGCAGCTTATATGCAGGGGGCAGCAATCAGCCCCAGCATTTT

J: TRBJ1-2
V: TRBV18
size: NA
D: TRBD1
CDR3: CASSPGPDRGGKSYTF
DNA: TGTGCCAGCTCACCTGGTCCTGACAGGGGCGGTAAGAGCTACACCTTC

J: TRBJ2-7
V: TRBV2
size: NA
D: TRBD1
CDR3: CATTRDRGVHEQYF
DNA: TGTGCCACAACGAGGGACAGGGGGGTCCACGAGCAGTACTTC

J: TRBJ2-7
V: TRBV23-1
size: NA
D: NA
CDR3: CASSQRALEAYEQYF
DNA: TGCGCCAGCAGTCAGAGGGCCTTGGAGGCCTACGAGCAGTACTTC

J: TRBJ1-2
V: TRBV27
size: NA
D: NA
CDR3: CASSLTETANYGYTF
DNA: TGTGCCAGCAGTTTAACAGAGACAGCTAACTATGGCTACACCTTC

J: TRBJ1-4
V: TRBV6-5
size: NA
D: NA
CDR3: CASSSRGGATNEKLFF
DNA: TGTGCCAGCAGTTCCCGAGGGGGGGCAACTAATGAAAAACTGTTTTTT